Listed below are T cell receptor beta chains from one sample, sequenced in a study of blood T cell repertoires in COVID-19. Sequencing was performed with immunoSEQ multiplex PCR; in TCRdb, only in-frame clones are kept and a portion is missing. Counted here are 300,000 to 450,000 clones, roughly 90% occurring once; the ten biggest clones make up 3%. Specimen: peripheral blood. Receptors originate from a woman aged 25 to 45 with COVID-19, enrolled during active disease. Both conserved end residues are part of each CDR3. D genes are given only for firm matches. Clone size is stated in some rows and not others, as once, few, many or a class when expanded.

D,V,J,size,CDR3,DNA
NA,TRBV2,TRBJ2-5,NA,CASSVNRGGETQYF,TGTGCCAGCAGCGTTAACAGGGGGGGAGAGACCCAGTACTTC
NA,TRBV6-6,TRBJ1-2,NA,CASSYPGQAYGYTF,TGTGCCAGCAGTTACCCGGGACAAGCCTATGGCTACACCTTC
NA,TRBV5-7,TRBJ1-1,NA,CASSLYARDDEAFF,TGTGCCAGCAGCTTGTATGCCAGGGATGATGAAGCTTTCTTT
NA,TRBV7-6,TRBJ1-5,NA,CASSLRATGRVNQPQHF,TGTGCCAGCAGCTTAAGGGCTACAGGGAGGGTCAATCAGCCCCAGCATTTT
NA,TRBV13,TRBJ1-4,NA,CASSTGTWANEKLFF,TGTGCCAGCAGCACCGGGACTTGGGCTAATGAAAAACTGTTTTTT
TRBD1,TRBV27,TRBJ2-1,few,CASSSTGTAYNEQFF,TGTGCCAGCAGTTCAACCGGGACAGCCTACAATGAGCAGTTCTTC
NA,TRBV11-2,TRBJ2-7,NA,CASSPGGLGYEQYF,TGTGCCAGCAGCCCCGGGGGACTGGGGTACGAGCAGTACTTC
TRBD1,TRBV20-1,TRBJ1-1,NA,CSASLGQFLGTEAFF,TGCAGTGCTAGTTTGGGACAGTTCCTCGGAACTGAAGCTTTCTTT
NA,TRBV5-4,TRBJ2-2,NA,CASSLGGGSNTGELFF,TGTGCCAGCAGCTTGGGTGGAGGGTCGAACACCGGGGAGCTGTTTTTT
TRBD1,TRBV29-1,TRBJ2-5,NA,CSVGYRGLETQYF,TGCAGCGTTGGATACAGGGGGCTAGAGACCCAGTACTTC
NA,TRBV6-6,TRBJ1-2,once,CASTVAGGVYGYTF,TGTGCCAGCACTGTAGCGGGGGGGGTCTATGGCTACACCTTC
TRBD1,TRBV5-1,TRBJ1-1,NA,CASSLARTGGANTEAFF,TGCGCCAGCAGCTTGGCCCGGACAGGGGGTGCGAACACTGAAGCTTTCTTT
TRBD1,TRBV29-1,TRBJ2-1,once,CSAGTGGHEQFF,TGCAGCGCCGGGACAGGGGGGCATGAGCAGTTCTTC
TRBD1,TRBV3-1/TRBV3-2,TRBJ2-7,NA,CASSSVLGPGGHEQYF,TGTGCCAGCAGCTCAGTTTTAGGGCCAGGGGGCCACGAGCAGTACTTC
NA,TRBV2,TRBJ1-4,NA,CASSPEIRTNEKLFF,TGTGCCAGCAGCCCCGAGATTCGAACTAATGAAAAACTGTTTTTT
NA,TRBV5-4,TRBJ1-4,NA,CASSLYGASEKLFF,TGTGCCAGCAGCTTGTATGGGGCCAGCGAAAAACTGTTTTTT
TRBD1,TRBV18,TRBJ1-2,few,CASSPLGDSRIPYGYTF,TGTGCCAGCTCACCCCTAGGGGACAGCAGAATTCCTTATGGCTACACCTTC
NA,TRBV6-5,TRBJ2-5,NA,CASSPTRETQYF,TGTGCCAGCAGTCCCACTAGGGAGACCCAGTACTTC
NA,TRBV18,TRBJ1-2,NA,CASSPDLVGTFGYTF,TGTGCCAGCTCACCTGACTTGGTGGGTACGTTCGGCTACACCTTC
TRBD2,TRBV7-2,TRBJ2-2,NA,CASTSGTSGSSGELFF,TGTGCCAGCACTTCCGGGACTAGCGGGAGTTCCGGGGAGCTGTTTTTT
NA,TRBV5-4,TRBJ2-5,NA,CASSLYAGSQETQYF,TGTGCCAGCAGCTTGTATGCGGGCAGCCAAGAGACCCAGTACTTC
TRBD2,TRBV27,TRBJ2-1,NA,CASSSFSGSRTYNEQFF,TGTGCCAGCAGTTCCTTTAGCGGGAGTAGGACCTACAATGAGCAGTTCTTC
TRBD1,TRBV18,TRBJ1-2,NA,CASSPRYRTGANTYGYTF,TGTGCCAGCTCACCACGTTACAGGACAGGGGCCAACACCTATGGCTACACCTTC
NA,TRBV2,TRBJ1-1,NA,CASSGGERNTEAFF,TGTGCCAGCAGTGGGGGGGAACGGAACACTGAAGCTTTCTTT
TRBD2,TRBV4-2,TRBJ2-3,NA,CASSQDLGSGGSDTQYF,TGTGCCAGCAGCCAAGATCTGGGTAGCGGGGGTTCAGATACGCAGTATTTT
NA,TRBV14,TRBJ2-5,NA,CASSQDSIRRVVSETQYF,TGTGCCAGCAGCCAAGATTCAATCCGCAGGGTCGTTTCGGAGACCCAGTACTTC
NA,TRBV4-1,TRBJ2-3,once,CASSQEGAPTDTQYF,TGCGCCAGCAGCCAAGAGGGGGCGCCCACAGATACGCAGTATTTT
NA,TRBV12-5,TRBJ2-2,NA,CASGLVPLYLGFVEQGRTGELFF,TGTGCTAGTGGTTTGGTGCCCTTGTATCTTGGGTTTGTTGAGCAGGGTAGGACCGGGGAGCTGTTTTTT
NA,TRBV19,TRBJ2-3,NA,CASSGLGQPSTDTQYF,TGTGCCAGTAGTGGGCTCGGACAGCCTAGCACAGATACGCAGTATTTT
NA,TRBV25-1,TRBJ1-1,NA,CASSDPRRVLGAFF,TGTGCCAGCAGTGACCCGCGCAGGGTACTGGGAGCTTTCTTT
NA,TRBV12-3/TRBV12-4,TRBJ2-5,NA,CATRGAETQYF,TGTGCAACCAGGGGCGCGGAGACCCAGTACTTC
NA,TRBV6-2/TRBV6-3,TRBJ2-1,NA,CASSRVNEQFF,TGTGCCAGCAGCCGAGTCAATGAGCAGTTCTTC
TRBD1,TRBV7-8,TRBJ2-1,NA,CASSRPLTGGYNEQFF,TGTGCCAGCAGCCGGCCTTTGACAGGGGGCTACAATGAGCAGTTCTTC